These 15 T cell receptor beta chains were sequenced from one sample in a study of cytomegalovirus exposure and HLA in healthy donors. Method: immunoSEQ multiplex PCR; TCRdb's copy keeps in-frame clones and lacks some. Of some 150,000 clones detected, around 83% appear once; the ten largest clones hold less than 2.5%. Source material: PBMCs. These receptors all stem from a human donor in good health.

The V call is TRBV5-6, the J call TRBJ2-2; no reliable D call. CDR1 is SGHDT and CDR2 is YYEEEE in the germline V gene. This CDR3 has 14 amino acids. The ends were cut back, 1 base at V and 6 bases at J, with 10 bases in the middle. CDR3 in DNA: TGTGCCAGCAGCTTGCGAGGTCCTCCCGGGGAGCTGTTTTTT. This codes for CASSLRGPPGELFF.

The chain links TRBV5-1 to TRBJ2-3; weak D call: TRBD1 (6 bases). The CDR3 runs 17 residues. Germline CDR1 and CDR2: SGHRS and YFSETQ. V lost 2 bases, J lost 3 bases, and 19 bases lay in between. Here the CDR3 DNA reads TGCGCCAGCAGCTTCCGGACAGCCCAACCTAGTACAGATACGCAGTATTTT. Translation gives CASSFRTAQPSTDTQYF.

The chain employs TRBV4-1 and TRBJ1-5; D gene uncertain. Germline assignment: CDR1 MGHRA and CDR2 YSYEKL. V gave up 0 bases and J gave up 7 bases, with 7 bases separating them. The CDR3 covers 13 residues. CDR3 amino acids: CASSQDPRQPQHF. In DNA, the CDR3 is TGCGCCAGCAGCCAAGATCCGCGCCAGCCCCAGCATTTT.

The rearrangement uses TRBV7-2 and TRBJ2-1; 12 nucleotides agree with TRBD2. Germline CDR1 and CDR2: SGHTA and FQGNSA. The junction had 5 bases not matched to a gene; V was cut back by 5 bases and J by 0 bases. The CDR3 is made up of 17 amino acids. Here the CDR3 reads CASSPLAGGSSYNEQFF. CDR3 DNA: TGTGCCAGCAGCCCCCTAGCGGGAGGGAGCTCCTACAATGAGCAGTTCTTC.

This clone appeared a single time. This chain uses TRBV25-1 with TRBJ2-2, with 9 bases aligning to TRBD1. From germline, CDR1 is MGHDK and CDR2 SYGVNS. The trim removed 6 bases at V and 0 bases at J, leaving 11 bases unmatched. The length of the CDR3 is 18 residues. In nucleotides, the CDR3 is TGTGCCAGCAGCCGGGACAGGGCTAGACAAGCGAACACCGGGGAGCTGTTTTTT. It is translated as CASSRDRARQANTGELFF.

This clone was picked up a small number of times. One end of the junction does not line up with germline, which may come from a read error. The chain combines TRBV2 with TRBJ1-6; the D is unclear. Germline V lookup: CDR1 SNHLY, CDR2 FYNNEI. The CDR3 is made up of 14 amino acids. The chain's CDR3 is CASSEGLWDSPLHF. The CDR3 nucleotides are TGTGCCAGCAGCGAAGGACTCTGGGATTCACCCCTCCACTTT.

This clone was counted a few times. The V and J genes are TRBV2 and TRBJ2-1; TRBD2 agrees at 8 bases. Germline lookup yields CDR1 SNHLY and CDR2 FYNNEI. With V trimmed by 7 bases and J by 0 bases, 5 bases remained unmatched. The CDR3 has 15 residues. The CDR3 reads CASKTGGSSYNEQFF. Written as DNA, the CDR3 is TGTGCCAGCAAGACGGGAGGGAGCTCCTACAATGAGCAGTTCTTC.

The rearrangement joins TRBV27 to TRBJ2-1; a possible D gene is TRBD2 (5 bases). This CDR3 is built from 15 residues. The germline V gene has CDR1 MNHEY and CDR2 SMNVEV (reference sequence). The V and J ends lost 7 bases and 7 bases respectively, with 20 bases between them. CDR3 protein: CASMVVTGRLNEQFF. For the CDR3, the DNA is TGTGCCAGCATGGTCGTCACGGGAAGGTTGAATGAGCAGTTCTTC.

The chain links TRBV7-9 to TRBJ2-1; 8 bases are a match to TRBD2. V dropped 4 bases and J dropped 0; count of bases not matched to a gene: 11. Germline V CDR1 and CDR2: SEHNR, FQNEAQ (reference sequence). The CDR3 has 18 amino acids. CDR3 amino acids: CASSSSFIAGSSYNEQFF. The CDR3 coding sequence is TGTGCCAGCAGCTCCTCTTTTATAGCGGGAAGCTCCTACAATGAGCAGTTCTTC.

The CDR3 is CASSGWGGTGELFF. CDR3 in DNA: TGTGCCAGCAGCGGATGGGGAGGGACCGGGGAGCTGTTTTTT. The rearrangement joins TRBV2 to TRBJ2-2, with 7 bases fitting TRBD2. Germline-derived CDR1 and CDR2 are SNHLY and FYNNEI. The CDR3 totals 14 residues. With V trimmed by 6 bases and J by 5 bases, 6 bases remained unmatched.

This rearrangement joins TRBV6-5 to TRBJ1-1; D remains ambiguous. Trimming shortened V by 5 bases and J by 0 bases, and 13 bases separated the two germline ends. Germline assignment: CDR1 MNHEY and CDR2 SVGAGI. The CDR3 runs 15 residues. The CDR3, as DNA: TGTGCCAGCAGTCCCCTGGGCAGAATGAACACTGAAGCTTTCTTT. It translates to CASSPLGRMNTEAFF.

This clone has just one count. V and J are TRBV6-5 and TRBJ1-5; D unclear. The germline CDR1 and CDR2 sequences are MNHEY and SVGAGI. V was pared by 6 bases and J by 2 bases, with 8 bases between. The CDR3 length is 13 residues. The CDR3 bases are TGTGCCAGCAGCCGCCGGGGCAATCAGCCCCAGCATTTT. Its protein is CASSRRGNQPQHF.

This chain joins TRBV14 and TRBJ2-3; 12 positions agree with TRBD2. The CDR3 runs 13 residues. The junction had 3 bases not matched to a gene; V was cut back by 7 bases and J by 7 bases. Per the germline V gene, CDR1 is SGHDN and CDR2 is FVKESK. CDR3 residues: CASKTSGGYTQYF. The CDR3 nucleotides are TGTGCCAGCAAGACTAGCGGGGGATATACGCAGTATTTT.

V gene TRBV27 combines with J gene TRBJ2-1; D is undetermined. This CDR3 comprises 12 residues. CDR1 and CDR2 (germline): MNHEY, SMNVEV (reference sequence). Trimming took 3 bases from V and 9 from J, leaving 9 bases between them. Here the CDR3 reads CASSFSAREQFF. CDR3 bases: TGTGCCAGCAGTTTTTCCGCGCGTGAGCAGTTCTTC.

This clone turned up a few times. The chain employs TRBV5-5 and TRBJ2-7; D perhaps matches TRBD1 (5 bases). Between the trimmed V and J ends, which lost 4 bases and 3 bases, there was a span of 17 bases. Per the germline V gene, CDR1 is SGHKS and CDR2 is YYEKEE (reference sequence). This CDR3 contains 15 residues. The chain's CDR3 is CASSPEKFRVYEQYF. The CDR3 region has the DNA TGTGCCAGCAGCCCGGAGAAGTTCAGGGTCTACGAGCAGTACTTC.